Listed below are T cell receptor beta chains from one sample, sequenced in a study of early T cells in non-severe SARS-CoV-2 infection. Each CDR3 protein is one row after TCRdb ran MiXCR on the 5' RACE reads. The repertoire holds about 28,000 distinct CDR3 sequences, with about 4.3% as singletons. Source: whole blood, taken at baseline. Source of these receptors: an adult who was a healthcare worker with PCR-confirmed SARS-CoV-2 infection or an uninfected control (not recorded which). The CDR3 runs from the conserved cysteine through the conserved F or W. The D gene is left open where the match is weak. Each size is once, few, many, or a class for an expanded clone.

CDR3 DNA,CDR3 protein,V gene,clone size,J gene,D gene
TGTGCCAGCAGTTTAAGGTTCACCGGGGAGCTGTTTTTT,CASSLRFTGELFF,TRBV12-3/TRBV12-4,many,TRBJ2-2,NA
TGTGCCAGCAGAAACCCGGGACAGGGGAGCCAAAACATTCAGTACTTC,CASRNPGQGSQNIQYF,TRBV6-2/TRBV6-3,many,TRBJ2-4,TRBD1
TGTGCCAGCAGTCCTCAGGGGACGACTAGCACAGATACGCAGTATTTT,CASSPQGTTSTDTQYF,TRBV12-3/TRBV12-4,many,TRBJ2-3,NA
TGCAGTGCTAGAGGGTTAGCAGCGGGGCCTCAAGAGACCCAGTACTTC,CSARGLAAGPQETQYF,TRBV20-1,many,TRBJ2-5,TRBD2
TGTGCCAGCGCCAGGGGGCGCGGGGAGACCCAGTACTTC,CASARGRGETQYF,TRBV12-3/TRBV12-4,many,TRBJ2-5,TRBD1
TGTGCCAGCAGCGAGTCCGGGACTAGCGGACCAACTAGCACAGATACGCAGTATTTT,CASSESGTSGPTSTDTQYF,TRBV6-4,many,TRBJ2-3,TRBD2
TGCAGTGCTCCGAACGCAGGAGGCTCCTACAATGAGCAGTTCTTC,CSAPNAGGSYNEQFF,TRBV20-1,many,TRBJ2-1,NA
TGTGCCAGCAGTTTCTCGTTCGGCGGCGAGCAGTACTTC,CASSFSFGGEQYF,TRBV27,many,TRBJ2-7,NA
TGCAGTGCTAGAGTACAGCGGCCCTCCTACAATGAGCAGTTCTTC,CSARVQRPSYNEQFF,TRBV20-1,many,TRBJ2-1,NA
TGCGCCAGCAGTGCACTTGGGCGGGGGGGCTACGAGCAGTACTTC,CASSALGRGGYEQYF,TRBV10-2,few,TRBJ2-7,TRBD2